Below are 5 T cell receptor beta chains sequenced from a single sample in a study of beta chain features in type 1 diabetes (dated by TCRdb to 2017 to 2018). Broad study findings and their caveats: In all four CD4+ subsets, TCRB CDR3 length was moderately but significantly shorter in type 1 diabetes patients.

These receptors have no known antigen. Libraries were built with the immunoSEQ multiplex PCR assay. The entire amount of isolated RNA was reverse transcribed using the High Capacity cDNA Reverse Transcription Kit, so the sequenced TCRB transcripts were expressed ones. The source is immuneACCESS, and TCRdb retained only in-frame sequences with V and J called. Part of the clones is not carried over; for the studies checked, unresolved V genes explain less than half of this, and the remainder is unexplained. This sample gives 150,000 to 190,000 clones in total; 10% of them show up just once. Less than 0.5% of the sample goes to the ten largest clones. The specimen was central memory CD4+ T cells from blood. Receptors originate from a man in his thirties or forties with type 1 diabetes.

This sequence joins TRBV28 and TRBJ2-7, with D maybe TRBD1 (5 bases). There are 14 residues in the CDR3. Looked up from germline, CDR1 is MDHEN and CDR2 is SYDVKM. V was shortened by 2 bases and J by 5 bases, with 13 bases between the two germline ends. The CDR3 loop is CASSLIDRTNEQYF. As DNA, the CDR3 is TGTGCCAGCAGTTTAATAGACAGAACAAACGAGCAGTACTTC.

The gene calls are TRBV7-2 and TRBJ2-5; 10 nucleotides match TRBD2. This CDR3 spans 16 amino acids. CDR1 and CDR2 from the germline V gene are SGHTA and FQGNSA. After removal of 6 bases from V and 4 bases from J, the junction contained 11 bases not matched to a gene. The CDR3 loop reads CASRQATSGMRETQYF. Here the CDR3 DNA reads TGTGCCAGCAGGCAAGCTACTAGCGGGATGAGAGAGACCCAGTACTTC.

This clone was counted between two and nine times. The rearrangement joins TRBV28 to TRBJ2-7, with 7 bases identical to TRBD1. Trimming cost V 6 bases and J 2 bases; bases outside gene matches: 7. Germline V gives CDR1 MDHEN, CDR2 SYDVKM. CDR3 length equals 14 residues. CDR3 DNA: TGTGCCAGCAGCCACAGGGGAAGCGCCTACGAGCAGTACTTC. Translating it yields CASSHRGSAYEQYF.

J is TRBJ1-1 and V is TRBV10-3; D is unclear. Germline V lookup: CDR1 ENHRY, CDR2 SYGVKD. This CDR3 contains 14 residues. Trimming removed 2 bases from V and 1 base from J, with 8 bases in between. The CDR3 protein is CAISEREGNTEAFF. In DNA form, the CDR3 reads TGTGCCATCAGTGAGCGTGAGGGGAACACTGAAGCTTTCTTT.

Only a few counts were recorded for this clone. This chain joins TRBV7-2 and TRBJ2-7; 8 bases map to TRBD2. CDR1 SGHTA and CDR2 FQGNSA come from the germline V gene. This CDR3 region has 14 residues. The V segment lost 3 bases and the J segment 2 bases; nucleotides outside the gene matches: 3. CDR3 DNA sequence: TGTGCCAGCAGCTTGTCGGGAGGGACCTACGAGCAGTACTTC. It yields the protein CASSLSGGTYEQYF.